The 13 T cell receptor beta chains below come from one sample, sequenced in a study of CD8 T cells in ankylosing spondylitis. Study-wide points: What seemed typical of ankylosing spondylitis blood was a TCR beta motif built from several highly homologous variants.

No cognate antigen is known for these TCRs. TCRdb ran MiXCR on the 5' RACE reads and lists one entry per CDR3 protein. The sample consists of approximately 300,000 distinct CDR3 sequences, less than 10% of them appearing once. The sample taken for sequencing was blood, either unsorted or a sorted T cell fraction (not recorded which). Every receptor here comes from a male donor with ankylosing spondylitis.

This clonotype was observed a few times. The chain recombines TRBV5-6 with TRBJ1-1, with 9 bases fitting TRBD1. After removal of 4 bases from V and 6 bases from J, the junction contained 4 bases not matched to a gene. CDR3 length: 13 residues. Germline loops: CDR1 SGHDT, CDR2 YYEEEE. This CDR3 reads CASSRTGDAEAFF. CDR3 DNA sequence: TGTGCCAGCAGCAGGACAGGGGACGCTGAAGCTTTCTTT. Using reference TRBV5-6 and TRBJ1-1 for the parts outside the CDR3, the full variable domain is DAGVTQSPTHLIKTRGQQVTLRCSPKSGHDTVSWYQQALGQGPQFIFQYYEEEERQRGNFPDRFSGHQFPNYSSELNVNALLLGDSALYLCASSRTGDAEAFFGQGTRLTVV.

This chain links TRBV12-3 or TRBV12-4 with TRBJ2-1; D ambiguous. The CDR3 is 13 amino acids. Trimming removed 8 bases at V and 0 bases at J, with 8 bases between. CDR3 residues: CASGSVSYNEQFF. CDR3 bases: TGTGCCAGCGGAAGCGTCTCCTACAATGAGCAGTTCTTC.

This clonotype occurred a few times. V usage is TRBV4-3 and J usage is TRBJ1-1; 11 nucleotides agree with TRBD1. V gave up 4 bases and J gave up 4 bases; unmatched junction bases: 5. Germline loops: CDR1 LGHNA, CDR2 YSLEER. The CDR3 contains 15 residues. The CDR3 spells CASSRRGTGGTEAFF. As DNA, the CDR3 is TGCGCCAGCAGCCGAAGAGGGACAGGGGGCACTGAAGCTTTCTTT.

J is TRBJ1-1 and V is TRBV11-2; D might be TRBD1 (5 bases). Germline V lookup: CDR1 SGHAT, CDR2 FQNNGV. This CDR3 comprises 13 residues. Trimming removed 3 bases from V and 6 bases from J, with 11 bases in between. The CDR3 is CASSLGRGSEAFF. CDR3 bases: TGTGCCAGCAGCTTGGGAAGGGGCTCTGAAGCTTTCTTT.

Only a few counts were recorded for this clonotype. The CDR3 is CASSQEYRRQETQYF. CDR3 sequence (DNA): TGCGCCAGCAGCCAAGAGTACCGTCGACAAGAGACCCAGTACTTC. This chain uses TRBV4-3 with TRBJ2-5; D unclear. V was shortened by 0 bases and J by 2 bases, with 10 bases between the two germline ends. CDR1 is LGHNA and CDR2 is YSLEER in the germline V gene. This CDR3 spans 15 amino acids.

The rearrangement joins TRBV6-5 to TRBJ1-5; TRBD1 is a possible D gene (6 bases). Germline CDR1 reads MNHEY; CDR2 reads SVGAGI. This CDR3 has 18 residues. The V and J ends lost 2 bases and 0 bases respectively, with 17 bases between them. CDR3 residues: CASSYVQGRLYSNQPQHF. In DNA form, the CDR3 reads TGTGCCAGCAGTTACGTTCAGGGGCGCCTGTATAGCAATCAGCCCCAGCATTTT.

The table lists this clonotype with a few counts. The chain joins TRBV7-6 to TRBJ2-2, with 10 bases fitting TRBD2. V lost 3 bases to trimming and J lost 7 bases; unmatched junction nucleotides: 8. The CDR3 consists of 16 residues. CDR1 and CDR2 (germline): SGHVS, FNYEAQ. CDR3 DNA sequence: TGTGCCAGCAGCTTTCTTTCTAGCGGGAGTGGCGGGGAGCTGTTTTTT. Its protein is CASSFLSSGSGGELFF.

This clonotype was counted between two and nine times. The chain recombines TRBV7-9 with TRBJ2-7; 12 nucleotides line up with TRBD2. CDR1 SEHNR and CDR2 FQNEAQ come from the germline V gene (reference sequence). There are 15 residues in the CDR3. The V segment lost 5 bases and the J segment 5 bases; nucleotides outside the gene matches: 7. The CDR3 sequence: CASSPRTSGTHEQYF. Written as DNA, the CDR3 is TGTGCCAGCAGCCCGAGGACTAGCGGGACCCACGAGCAGTACTTC.

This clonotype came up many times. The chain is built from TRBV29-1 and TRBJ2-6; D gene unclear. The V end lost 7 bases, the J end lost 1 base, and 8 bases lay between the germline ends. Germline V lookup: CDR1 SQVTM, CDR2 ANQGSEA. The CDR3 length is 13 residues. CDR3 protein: CSAAPSGANVLTF. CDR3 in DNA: TGCAGCGCCGCCCCTTCTGGGGCCAACGTCCTGACTTTC. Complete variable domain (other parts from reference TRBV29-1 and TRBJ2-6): SAVISQKPSRDICQRGTSLTIQCQVDSQVTMMFWYRQQPGQSLTLIATANQGSEATYESGFVIDKFPISRPNLTFSTLTVSNMSPEDSSIYLCSAAPSGANVLTFGAGSRLTVL.

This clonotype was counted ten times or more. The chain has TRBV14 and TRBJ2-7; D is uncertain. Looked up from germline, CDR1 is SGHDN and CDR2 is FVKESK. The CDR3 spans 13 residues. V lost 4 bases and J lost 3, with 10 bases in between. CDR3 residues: CASSRINSYEQYF. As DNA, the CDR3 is TGTGCCAGCAGCCGGATTAATAGCTACGAGCAGTACTTC.

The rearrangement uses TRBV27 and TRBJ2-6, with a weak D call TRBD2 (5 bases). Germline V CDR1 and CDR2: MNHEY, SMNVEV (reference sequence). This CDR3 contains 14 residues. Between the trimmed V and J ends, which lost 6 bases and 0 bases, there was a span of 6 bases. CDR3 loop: CASRRASGANVLTF. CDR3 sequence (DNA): TGTGCCAGCAGGAGGGCCTCTGGGGCCAACGTCCTGACTTTC.

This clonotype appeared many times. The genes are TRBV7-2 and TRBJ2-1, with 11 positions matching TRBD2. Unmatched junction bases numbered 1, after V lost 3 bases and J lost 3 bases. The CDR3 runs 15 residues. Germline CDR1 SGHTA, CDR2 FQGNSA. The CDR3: CASSFGTSGYNEQFF. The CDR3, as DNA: TGTGCCAGCAGCTTCGGGACTAGCGGCTACAATGAGCAGTTCTTC.

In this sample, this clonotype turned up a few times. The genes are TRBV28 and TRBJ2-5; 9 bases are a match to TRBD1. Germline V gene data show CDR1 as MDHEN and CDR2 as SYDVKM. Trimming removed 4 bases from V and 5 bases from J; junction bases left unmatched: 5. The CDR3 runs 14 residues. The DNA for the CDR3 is TGTGCCAGCAGTTCTACAGGGGGCTTTGAGACCCAGTACTTC. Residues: CASSSTGGFETQYF.